Sequencing of this T cell receptor (beta chain) was carried out in a study of T cells expressing NK-cell markers. About the study: Sequencing of TCR beta repertoires drew on sorted CD3+CD56+NKG2C+, CD3+CD56+NKG2C- and CD3+CD56-NKG2C+ T cells. Out of eight donors sequenced, seven tested HCMV-seropositive and the remaining one seronegative.

TCRdb re-called the 5' RACE reads and shows each CDR3 protein once, DNA omitted. Found here are roughly 420,000 distinct CDR3 sequences; the top ten clones hold approximately 6.8%. This CDR3 comprises 17 residues. General observations from the study: Clarity on HCMV specificity was lacking for the expanded NKG2C+ T cell clones. Four of the donors also had these clonotypes leading their CD3+CD56-NKG2C+ fraction.

Turning to this clonotype: Antigen specificity is unknown.

The sequence was collected from a woman between 18 and 70 years old in good health. The V call is TRBV12-3 or TRBV12-4, the J call TRBJ2-4; absent DNA, TCRdb's TRBD1 call cannot be checked. The specimen was blood T cells: a sorted CD56 or NKG2C T cell subset, CD4+ or CD8+ T cells, or bulk PBMC T cells (not recorded which). This CDR3 is CASSAHRGPVAKNIQYF.